These 31 T cell receptor beta chains came from one sample sequenced in a study of T-cell reconstitution after alpha-beta-depleted transplantation in children. Unique molecular identifiers were incorporated into the prepared TCRbeta library. TCRdb processed the PCR reads anew with MiXCR; each CDR3 protein has one entry. The sample comprises 200,000 to 250,000 distinct CDR3 sequences, around 9.5% of which are singletons, and 5.5% to 8% rests with the top ten. The sequencing used PBMCs from the stem cell graft donor, collected from the stem cell graft. Source of these receptors: a human donor who donated a stem cell graft to a child with acute lymphoblastic leukemia.

This clonotype was recorded many times. The rearrangement uses TRBV12-3 or TRBV12-4 and TRBJ2-1; D ambiguous. CDR3 size: 15 residues. The V gene lost 6 bases and the J gene lost 0 bases, with 12 bases spanning the gap. CDR3 residues: CASRPARVSYNEQFF. As DNA, the CDR3 is TGTGCCAGCAGGCCAGCGAGAGTCTCCTACAATGAGCAGTTCTTC.

The J gene is TRBJ2-5, the V gene TRBV5-1; D is possibly TRBD2 (6 bases). The germline V and J ends were trimmed by 5 bases and 4 bases, with 15 bases remaining between them. This CDR3 spans 14 amino acids. Looked up from germline, CDR1 is SGHRS and CDR2 is YFSETQ. In nucleotides, the CDR3 is TGCGCCAGCAGGGAGGGCGGGGTCCGAGAGACCCAGTACTTC. It specifies CASREGGVRETQYF.

This chain uses TRBV27 with TRBJ1-2, with 10 nucleotides matching TRBD1. Germline V CDR1 and CDR2: MNHEY, SMNVEV (reference sequence). The CDR3 is 17 residues long. Trimming at V came to 2 bases and at J to 0 bases, leaving 6 bases not matched to a gene. CDR3 in DNA: TGTGCCAGCAGTTTAAAACCTGGGACAGGGGCTAACTATGGCTACACCTTC. It translates to CASSLKPGTGANYGYTF.

This clonotype was seen at least ten times. CDR3 in DNA: TGTGCCACCCGGATCGAGACAGATGGTGAAGCTTTCTTT. Amino acid sequence: CATRIETDGEAFF. V is TRBV6-5 and J is TRBJ1-1; a weak D match, TRBD1 (5 bases). The V and J ends lost 10 bases and 7 bases respectively, with 19 bases between them. The CDR3 extends over 13 amino acids. CDR1 and CDR2 (germline): MNHEY, SVGAGI.

CDR3 bases: TGTGCCAGCAGAACAGGGGGCTCCTATAATTCACCCCTCCACTTT. It yields the protein CASRTGGSYNSPLHF. V usage is TRBV27 and J usage is TRBJ1-6; 8 nucleotides line up with TRBD1. V shed 6 bases and J 0 bases; nucleotides not matched to a gene: 1. Germline values: CDR1 MNHEY, CDR2 SMNVEV (reference sequence). The CDR3 length is 15 residues.

This clonotype has ten or more counts. The chain has TRBV12-3 or TRBV12-4 and TRBJ2-7; no clear D gene. The CDR3 sequence is 12 residues long. The germline V and J ends were trimmed by 6 bases and 2 bases, with 8 bases remaining between them. The CDR3 DNA sequence: TGTGCCAGCAGCCAAGGACCCTACGAGCAGTACTTC. It specifies CASSQGPYEQYF.

This chain links TRBV12-3 or TRBV12-4 with TRBJ2-1, with a possible D match to TRBD2 (5 bases). Trimming cost V 5 bases and J 12 bases, with 14 bases left between them. The length of the CDR3 is 12 residues. The CDR3 DNA follows: TGTGCCAGCAGTCCCCCGGGGTCAAGGCAGTTCTTC. This sequence encodes CASSPPGSRQFF.

This chain links TRBV7-2 with TRBJ2-7; TRBD2 is a possible D gene (7 bases). The CDR3 totals 14 residues. In germline, CDR1 is SGHTA, CDR2 FQGNSA. V dropped 5 bases and J dropped 1 base, with 12 bases sitting between them. This chain's CDR3 is CASSGGGGSYEQYF. For the CDR3, the DNA is TGTGCCAGCAGCGGGGGGGGCGGTTCCTACGAGCAGTACTTC.

For this clonotype: A much larger clone is a single base away; this may be a read error. The rearrangement joins TRBV18 to TRBJ2-6, with a possible D match to TRBD1 (5 bases). There are 18 residues in the CDR3. Germline lookup yields CDR1 KGHSH and CDR2 LQKENI. The CDR3 DNA reads TGTGCCAGCTCGTACACCATGGGCCCCACTGTAGGGGCCGACGTCCTGACTTTC. Protein product: CASSYTMGPTVGADVLTF.

This clonotype was observed a few times. The chain carries TRBV7-2 and TRBJ2-7; TRBD1 agrees at 9 bases. The CDR3 has 17 residues. V lost 1 base and J lost 3; bases outside the gene matches: 10. In germline, CDR1 is SGHTA, CDR2 FQGNSA. The CDR3 DNA sequence: TGTGCCAGCAGCTTAGGGACAGGGGTTGCTTTGGGCTACGAGCAGTACTTC. As protein: CASSLGTGVALGYEQYF.

This clonotype was observed many times. The CDR3, as DNA: TGTGCCAGCAGTGCAGCGCTCAGGGTAGCTACGCAGTATTTT. This sequence encodes CASSAALRVATQYF. The chain has TRBV27 and TRBJ2-3; tentatively, D is TRBD1 (5 bases). The CDR3 is made up of 14 amino acids. V was pared by 5 bases and J by 8 bases, with 17 bases between. Germline V CDR1 and CDR2: MNHEY, SMNVEV (reference sequence).

This clonotype came up many times. The chain is built from TRBV7-7 and TRBJ2-1; 11 positions match TRBD2. CDR1 and CDR2 (germline): SSHAT, FNYEAQ (reference sequence). This CDR3 has 16 amino acids. V lost 6 bases, J lost 7 bases, and 11 bases stayed unmatched. The CDR3, as DNA: TGTGCCAGCAGTCCGGGGGCTAGCGGGGGGCGGAATGAGCAGTTCTTC. It specifies CASSPGASGGRNEQFF.

This sequence joins TRBV29-1 and TRBJ2-1, with D perhaps TRBD1 (6 bases). CDR3 size: 13 residues. Per germline, CDR1 SQVTM and CDR2 ANQGSEA. The V end was cut by 3 bases, the J end by 8 bases, with 14 bases between. This CDR3 reads CSVESHGGDEQFF. The CDR3 nucleotides are TGCAGCGTTGAGTCGCATGGGGGCGATGAGCAGTTCTTC.

The rearrangement joins TRBV20-1 to TRBJ1-4; 8 positions agree with TRBD1. Per germline, CDR1 DFQATT and CDR2 SNEGSKA (reference sequence). V shed 6 bases and J 7 bases; nucleotides not matched to a gene: 7. This CDR3 contains 13 residues. CDR3 sequence (DNA): TGCAGTGCCGACTCGGGACAGGCTGAAAAACTGTTTTTT. Protein: CSADSGQAEKLFF.

This sequence joins TRBV20-1 and TRBJ2-6; tentatively, D is TRBD1 (7 bases). The CDR3 loop spans 16 amino acids. From germline, CDR1 is DFQATT and CDR2 SNEGSKA (reference sequence). V lost 3 bases, J lost 0 bases, and 12 bases lay in between. This CDR3 is CSASPGGSSGANVLTF. In DNA form, the CDR3 reads TGCAGTGCTAGCCCAGGGGGGAGCTCTGGGGCCAACGTCCTGACTTTC.

V and J are TRBV3-1 and TRBJ2-1, with D unclear. CDR3 length equals 15 residues. Germline CDR1 and CDR2: LGHDT and YNNKEL (reference sequence). The ends were cut back, 4 bases at V and 4 bases at J, with 14 bases in the middle. The CDR3 DNA reads TGTGCCAGCAGCCCGCCTAGGAGTAGGTACAATGAGCAGTTCTTC. It encodes CASSPPRSRYNEQFF.

This clonotype has at least ten counts. V gene TRBV7-2 combines with J gene TRBJ2-6; no firm D call. Looked up from germline, CDR1 is SGHTA and CDR2 is FQGNSA. V was shortened by 0 bases and J by 1 base, with 7 bases between the two germline ends. The CDR3 has 16 residues. The CDR3 here is CASSLAGGSGANVLTF. The CDR3 DNA sequence: TGTGCCAGCAGCTTAGCTGGTGGGTCTGGGGCCAACGTCCTGACTTTC.

This clonotype was counted ten times or more. The chain has TRBV12-3 or TRBV12-4 and TRBJ2-5, with TRBD1 identical over 10 bases. CDR3 length equals 15 residues. Germline trimming cut 7 bases from V and 2 bases from J; bases unmatched to any gene: 7. The CDR3 protein is CASTIGTGEQETQYF. CDR3 coding DNA: TGTGCCAGCACCATCGGGACAGGGGAACAAGAGACCCAGTACTTC.

V and J are TRBV5-6 and TRBJ2-3; tentatively, D is TRBD2 (6 bases). The germline gives CDR1 SGHDT, CDR2 YYEEEE. This CDR3 is built from 17 residues. V lost 3 bases, J lost 2 bases, and 19 bases lay in between. CDR3 nucleotide sequence: TGTGCCAGCAGCTCGTCGGGGGAGCCGGATTCCACAGATACGCAGTATTTT. Protein sequence: CASSSSGEPDSTDTQYF.

The table lists this clonotype with a few counts. The CDR3, as DNA: TGTGCCAGTAACGGAGGGGCCTCCTATAATTCACCCCTCCACTTT. Its protein product is CASNGGASYNSPLHF. The chain combines TRBV19 with TRBJ1-6, with a tentative D call TRBD1 (5 bases). CDR1 is LNHDA, CDR2 SQIVND, per germline (reference sequence). This CDR3 spans 15 amino acids. Deletions cut 7 bases from V and 0 bases from J, with 10 bases between.

This clonotype was found many times. This rearrangement joins TRBV2 to TRBJ1-3; weak D call: TRBD1 (5 bases). Germline values: CDR1 SNHLY, CDR2 FYNNEI. The CDR3 runs 16 residues. Trimming removed 4 bases from V and 0 bases from J, with 13 bases in between. The DNA for the CDR3 is TGTGCCAGCAGTGGGAACACAGGTAGCTCTGGAAACACCATATATTTT. As protein: CASSGNTGSSGNTIYF.

This clonotype was recorded many times. The chain is built from TRBV7-8 and TRBJ2-7; D is tentatively TRBD1 or TRBD2 (5 bases each). Germline lookup yields CDR1 SGHVS and CDR2 FQNEAQ. The ends were cut back, 6 bases at V and 4 bases at J, with 10 bases in the middle. The CDR3 is 12 residues long. The CDR3 bases are TGTGCCAGCAGTCCGAGGGGTTACGAGCAGTACTTC. Amino acids: CASSPRGYEQYF.

This clonotype has a handful of counts. The CDR3 sequence is CASSIASRGSGANVLTF. For the CDR3, the DNA is TGTGCCAGTAGTATAGCTTCCCGAGGGTCTGGGGCCAACGTCCTGACTTTC. V and J are TRBV19 and TRBJ2-6; D may be TRBD2 (5 bases). V lost 1 base and J 1 base, leaving 11 bases between the germline ends. The CDR3 has 17 amino acids. Germline V gene lookup returns CDR1 LNHDA and CDR2 SQIVND (reference sequence).

CDR3 sequence reads: CASRTLGVGSYGYTF. The DNA of the CDR3 is TGTGCCAGCAGAACTCTGGGGGTAGGTAGCTATGGCTACACCTTC. V and J are TRBV12-3 or TRBV12-4 and TRBJ1-2; D might be TRBD1 (5 bases). V was shortened by 6 bases and J by 4 bases, with 18 bases between the two germline ends. The CDR3 spans 15 residues.

The chain uses TRBV21-1 and TRBJ2-1; TRBD1, the table's D call, lacks a check against the DNA. TRBV21-1 is a documented pseudogene. This CDR3 spans 18 amino acids. This chain's CDR3 is CASSKGGPGQGVRNEQFF. CDR3 DNA: TGTGCCAGCAGCAAAGGTGGGCCGGGACAGGGGGTTAGAAATGAGCAGTTCTTC.

This clonotype turned up a few times. The chain joins TRBV6-1 to TRBJ1-6; maybe TRBD1 (6 bases). The V end was cut by 5 bases, the J end by 3 bases, with 11 bases between. The CDR3 has 15 amino acids. Germline CDR1 reads MNHNS; CDR2 reads SASEGT. The CDR3 reads CASSLTGHYNSPLHF. The CDR3 nucleotides read TGTGCCAGCAGTCTCACGGGACACTATAATTCACCCCTCCACTTT.

This clonotype was counted at least ten times. The chain couples TRBV2 to TRBJ2-2; tentative D call: TRBD2 (6 bases). Germline V gene lookup returns CDR1 SNHLY and CDR2 FYNNEI. The CDR3 is 14 amino acids. Trimming pared 6 bases from V and 0 bases from J, leaving 8 bases between. The CDR3 DNA follows: TGTGCCAGCAGCCGGGGGACGAACACCGGGGAGCTGTTTTTT. This gives the protein CASSRGTNTGELFF.

This clonotype came up a few times. This chain joins TRBV7-6 and TRBJ2-7; D unclear. The germline V gene has CDR1 SGHVS and CDR2 FNYEAQ. This CDR3 spans 14 amino acids. V was pared by 1 base and J by 0 bases, with 7 bases between. This CDR3 is CASSLEFVSYEQYF. In DNA, the CDR3 is TGTGCCAGCAGCTTAGAGTTTGTCTCCTACGAGCAGTACTTC.

The chain recombines TRBV20-1 with TRBJ1-4, with D uncertain. The V end was cut by 6 bases, the J end by 2 bases, with 13 bases between. This CDR3 is 14 amino acids long. From germline, CDR1 is DFQATT and CDR2 SNEGSKA (reference sequence). CDR3 region: CSANRMGTNEKLFF. CDR3 DNA sequence: TGCAGTGCCAACCGGATGGGGACTAATGAAAAACTGTTTTTT.

Only a few counts were recorded for this clonotype. This sequence joins TRBV20-1 and TRBJ2-3; TRBD1 agrees at 7 bases. This CDR3 comprises 14 residues. The V segment lost 6 bases and the J segment 7 bases; nucleotides outside the gene matches: 13. Per the germline V gene, CDR1 is DFQATT and CDR2 is SNEGSKA (reference sequence). The CDR3 DNA is TGCAGTGCACGAGAAAGACAGGGTCTGAATACGCAGTATTTT. This sequence encodes CSARERQGLNTQYF.

V usage is TRBV12-3 or TRBV12-4 and J usage is TRBJ1-1; no clear D gene. V lost 2 bases to trimming and J lost 1 base, with 8 bases between them. The CDR3 is made up of 14 amino acids. The CDR3 DNA sequence: TGTGCCAGCAGTTTACGCCCAGAGAACACTGAAGCTTTCTTT. Translating gives CASSLRPENTEAFF.